This T cell receptor beta chain was observed in a study of blood T cell repertoires in COVID-19. This clone has only one observation. One end of the junction fails to match germline, which may point to a read error. In the study's own analysis: Reference gene primer amplification yielded estimated nucleated cell counts. Produced via immunoSEQ multiplex PCR; TCRdb's table is partial and in-frame only. V, J and clone size were drawn from that table, and D and trimming were deduced from the DNA. The sample yields about 200,000 clones, 86% seen once. The germline gives CDR1 SEHNR, CDR2 FQNEAQ (reference sequence). This CDR3 region has 12 residues.

The sequenced material came from peripheral blood. The V gene is TRBV7-9, the J gene TRBJ1-1; 7 nucleotides agree with TRBD1. The sequence came from a woman aged 45-60 years with COVID-19, enrolled during active disease. CDR3 region: CASSWQGGEAYF. DNA for the CDR3: TGTGCCAGCAGCTGGCAGGGGGGAGAAGCCTACTTT.